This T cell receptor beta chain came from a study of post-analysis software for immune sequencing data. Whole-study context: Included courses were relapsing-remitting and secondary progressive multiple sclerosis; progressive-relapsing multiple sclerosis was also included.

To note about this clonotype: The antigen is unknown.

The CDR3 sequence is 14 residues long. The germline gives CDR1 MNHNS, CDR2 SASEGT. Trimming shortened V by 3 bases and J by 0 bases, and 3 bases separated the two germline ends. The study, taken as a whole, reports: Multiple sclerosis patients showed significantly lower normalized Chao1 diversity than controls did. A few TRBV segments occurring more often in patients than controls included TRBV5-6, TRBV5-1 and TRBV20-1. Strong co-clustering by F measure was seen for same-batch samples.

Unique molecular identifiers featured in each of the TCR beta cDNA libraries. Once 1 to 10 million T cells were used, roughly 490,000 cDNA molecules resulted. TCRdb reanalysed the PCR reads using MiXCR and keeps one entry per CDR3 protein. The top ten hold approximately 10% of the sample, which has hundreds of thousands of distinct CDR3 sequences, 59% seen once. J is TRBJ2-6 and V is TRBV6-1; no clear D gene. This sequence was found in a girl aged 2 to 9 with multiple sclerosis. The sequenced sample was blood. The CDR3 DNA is TGTGCCAGCAGTGAGACCTCTGGGGCCAACGTCCTGACTTTC. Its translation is CASSETSGANVLTF.